The clone carrying this TCR beta chain was counted a few times. This record comes from a study of blood T cell repertoires in COVID-19. Germline-derived CDR1 and CDR2 are SGHVS and FQNEAQ. The CDR3 has 15 residues. V gave up 5 bases and J gave up 0 bases; unmatched junction bases: 7. Clones were read by immunoSEQ multiplex PCR, and TCRdb kept only the in-frame ones, dropping some. The sample consists of some 87,000 clones, roughly 92% of them appearing once. The sample taken for sequencing was peripheral blood. The receptor was isolated from a woman aged 55-70 years with active COVID-19. The chain couples TRBV7-8 to TRBJ2-7, with TRBD1 matching 7 bases. This chain's CDR3 is CASSRTGASSYEQYF. CDR3 DNA: TGTGCCAGCAGCCGCACAGGGGCGAGCTCCTACGAGCAGTACTTC.